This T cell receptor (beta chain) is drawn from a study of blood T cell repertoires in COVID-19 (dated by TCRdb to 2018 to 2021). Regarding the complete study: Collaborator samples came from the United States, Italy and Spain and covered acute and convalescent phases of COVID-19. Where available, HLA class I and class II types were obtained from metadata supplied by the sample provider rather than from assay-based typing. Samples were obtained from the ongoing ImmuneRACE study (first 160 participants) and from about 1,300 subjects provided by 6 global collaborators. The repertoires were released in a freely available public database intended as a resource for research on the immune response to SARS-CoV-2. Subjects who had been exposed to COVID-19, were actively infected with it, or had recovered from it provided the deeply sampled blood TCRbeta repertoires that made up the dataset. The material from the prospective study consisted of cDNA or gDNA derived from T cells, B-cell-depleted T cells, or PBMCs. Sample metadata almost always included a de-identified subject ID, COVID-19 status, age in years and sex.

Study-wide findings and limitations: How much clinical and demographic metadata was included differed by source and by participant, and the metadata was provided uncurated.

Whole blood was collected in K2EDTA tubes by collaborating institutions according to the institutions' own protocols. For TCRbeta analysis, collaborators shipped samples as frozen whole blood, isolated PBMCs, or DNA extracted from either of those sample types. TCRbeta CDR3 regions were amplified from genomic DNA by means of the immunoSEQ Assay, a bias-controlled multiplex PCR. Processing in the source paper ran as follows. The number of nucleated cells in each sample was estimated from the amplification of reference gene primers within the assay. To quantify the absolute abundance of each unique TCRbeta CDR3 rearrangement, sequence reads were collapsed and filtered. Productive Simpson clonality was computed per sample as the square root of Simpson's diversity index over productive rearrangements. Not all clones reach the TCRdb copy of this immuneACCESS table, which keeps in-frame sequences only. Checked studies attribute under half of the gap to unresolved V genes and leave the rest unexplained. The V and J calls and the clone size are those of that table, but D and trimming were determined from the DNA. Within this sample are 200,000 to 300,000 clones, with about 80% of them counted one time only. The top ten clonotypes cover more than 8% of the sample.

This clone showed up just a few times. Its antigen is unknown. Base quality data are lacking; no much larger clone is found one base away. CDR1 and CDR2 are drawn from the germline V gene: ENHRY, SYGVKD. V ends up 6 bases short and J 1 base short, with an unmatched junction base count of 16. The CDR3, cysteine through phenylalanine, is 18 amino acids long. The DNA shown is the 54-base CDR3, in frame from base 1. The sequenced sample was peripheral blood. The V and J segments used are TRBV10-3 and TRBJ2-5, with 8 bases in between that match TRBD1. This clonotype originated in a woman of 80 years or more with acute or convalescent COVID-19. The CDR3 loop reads CAIRGTGLRTSAQETQYF. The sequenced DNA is TGTGCCATCAGGGGGACAGGACTAAGGACTTCAGCCCAAGAGACCCAGTACTTC.